This TCR beta chain was retrieved from a study of OX40 agonist ivuxolimab in advanced cancers. CDR3 size: 16 residues. Per the germline V gene, CDR1 is SEHNR and CDR2 is FQNEAQ (reference sequence). J gave up 6 bases and V 0 bases, and 7 bases lay outside the gene matches. Produced via immunoSEQ multiplex PCR; TCRdb's table is partial and in-frame only. The data contain some 82,000 clones, around 90% of them singletons. The gene calls are TRBV7-9 and TRBJ1-4, with TRBD1 matching over 7 bases. The starting material was CD4+ or CD8+ T cells sorted from blood, obtained in a trial of the OX40 agonist ivuxolimab. The sequence was collected from an adult with an advanced solid tumor such as melanoma, head and neck, liver or kidney cancer. The CDR3, as DNA: TGTGCCAGCAGCTTAGCAGGGGGCAGGCTCGATGAAAAACTGTTTTTT. It is translated as CASSLAGGRLDEKLFF.